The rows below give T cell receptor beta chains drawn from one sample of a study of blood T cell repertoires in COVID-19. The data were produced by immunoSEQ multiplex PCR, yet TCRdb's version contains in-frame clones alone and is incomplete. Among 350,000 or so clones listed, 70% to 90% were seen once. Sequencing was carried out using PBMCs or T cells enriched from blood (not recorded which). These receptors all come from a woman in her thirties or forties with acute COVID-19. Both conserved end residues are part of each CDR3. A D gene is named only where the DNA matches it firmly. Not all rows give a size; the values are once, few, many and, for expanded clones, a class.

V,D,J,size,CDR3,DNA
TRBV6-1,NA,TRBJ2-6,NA,CASSEGALGANVLTF,TGTGCCAGCAGTGAAGGGGCTCTCGGGGCCAACGTCCTGACTTTC
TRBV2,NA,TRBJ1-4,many,CASSETGFNEKLFF,TGTGCCAGCAGTGAAACGGGGTTTAATGAAAAACTGTTTTTT
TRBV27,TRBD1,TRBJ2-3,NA,CASTEKQGLGTDTQYF,TGTGCCAGTACGGAGAAACAGGGGTTGGGCACAGATACGCAGTATTTT
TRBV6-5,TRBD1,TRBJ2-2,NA,CASRQGQGEAGELFF,TGTGCCAGCAGACAGGGACAGGGGGAGGCCGGGGAGCTGTTTTTT
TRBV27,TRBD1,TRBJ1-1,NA,CASSLSGQLNTEAFF,TGTGCCAGCAGTTTATCGGGACAGTTGAACACTGAAGCTTTCTTT
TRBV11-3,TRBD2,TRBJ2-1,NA,CASSLSGAGGHNEQFF,TGTGCCAGCAGCTTATCCGGAGCGGGGGGTCACAATGAGCAGTTCTTC
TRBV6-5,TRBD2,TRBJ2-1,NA,CASGRGAANNEQFF,TGTGCCAGCGGGCGGGGGGCGGCTAACAATGAGCAGTTCTTC
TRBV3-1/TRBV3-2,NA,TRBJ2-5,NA,CASSPNRGIQETQYF,TGTGCCAGCAGCCCAAATCGGGGGATACAAGAGACCCAGTACTTC
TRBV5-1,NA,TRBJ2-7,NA,CASSFLQASDYEQYF,TGCGCCAGCAGCTTTCTACAGGCCTCTGACTACGAGCAGTACTTC
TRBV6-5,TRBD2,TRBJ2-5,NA,CASSYSSTSGSETQYF,TGTGCCAGCAGTTACTCTTCGACTAGCGGGTCAGAGACCCAGTACTTC
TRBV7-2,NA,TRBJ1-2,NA,CASSLDSGSIYGYTF,TGTGCCAGCAGCTTAGATTCAGGGTCGATCTATGGCTACACCTTC
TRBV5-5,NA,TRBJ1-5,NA,CASSYGLNTNQPQHF,TGTGCCAGCAGCTATGGACTTAACACCAATCAGCCCCAGCATTTT
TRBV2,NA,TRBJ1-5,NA,CASSDSNNQPQHF,TGTGCCAGCAGTGACAGTAACAATCAGCCCCAGCATTTT
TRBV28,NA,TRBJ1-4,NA,CASSLHRGATNEKLFF,TGTGCCAGCAGTTTACATAGGGGTGCAACTAATGAAAAACTGTTTTTT
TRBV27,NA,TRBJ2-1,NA,CASSSWDSPLIGEQFF,TGTGCCAGCAGTTCCTGGGACTCCCCTTTAATTGGCGAGCAGTTCTTC
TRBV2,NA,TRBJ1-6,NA,CASSEAGGANSPLHF,TGTGCCAGCAGTGAAGCGGGGGGGGCTAATTCACCCCTCCACTTT
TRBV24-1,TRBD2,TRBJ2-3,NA,CATSDTTSRGFTDTQYF,TGTGCCACCAGTGATACGACTTCGCGGGGGTTCACAGATACGCAGTATTTT
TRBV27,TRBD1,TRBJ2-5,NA,CASGYGTGSKGTQYF,TGTGCCAGCGGATACGGGACAGGGTCCAAGGGGACCCAGTACTTC
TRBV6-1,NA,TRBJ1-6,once,CASSEWGGRANSPLHF,TGTGCCAGCAGTGAATGGGGGGGAAGGGCCAATTCACCCCTCCACTTT
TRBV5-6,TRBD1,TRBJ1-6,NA,CASSVLSGQVIQPLHF,TGTGCCAGCAGCGTACTATCGGGACAGGTTATTCAACCCCTCCACTTT
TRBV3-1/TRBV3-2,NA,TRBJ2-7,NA,CASSQSNYEQYF,TGTGCCAGCAGCCAATCTAACTACGAGCAGTACTTC
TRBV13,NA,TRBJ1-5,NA,CASSSDPGRQPQHF,TGTGCCAGCAGCTCTGATCCAGGGCGTCAGCCCCAGCATTTT
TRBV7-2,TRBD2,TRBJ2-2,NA,CASTLAGGPAPGELFF,TGTGCCAGCACCCTAGCGGGAGGGCCAGCCCCCGGGGAGCTGTTTTTT
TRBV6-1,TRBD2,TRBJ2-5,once,CASSEGWGGETQYF,TGTGCCAGCAGTGAAGGATGGGGGGGAGAGACCCAGTACTTC
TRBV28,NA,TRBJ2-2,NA,CASSLSGRAYTGELFF,TGTGCCAGCAGTTTATCGGGCAGGGCATACACCGGGGAGCTGTTTTTT
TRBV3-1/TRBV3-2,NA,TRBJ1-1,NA,CASGLGGMNTEAFF,TGTGCCAGCGGATTGGGGGGGATGAACACTGAAGCTTTCTTT
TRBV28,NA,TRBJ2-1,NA,CASSPPGWNEQFF,TGTGCCAGCAGTCCCCCGGGGTGGAATGAGCAGTTCTTC
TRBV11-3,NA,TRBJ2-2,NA,CASSLGGRNTGELFF,TGTGCCAGCAGCTTAGGGGGCAGGAACACCGGGGAGCTGTTTTTT
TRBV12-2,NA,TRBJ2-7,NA,CASRLPQSTYEQYF,TGTGCAAGTCGCTTACCCCAAAGCACCTACGAGCAGTACTTC
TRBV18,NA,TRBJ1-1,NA,CASSPSGGRLNTEAFF,TGTGCCAGCTCACCCTCCGGGGGGCGCCTGAACACTGAAGCTTTCTTT
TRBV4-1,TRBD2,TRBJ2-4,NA,CASSPGLAGGRAKNIQYF,TGCGCCAGCAGCCCCGGACTAGCGGGGGGGCGAGCCAAAAACATTCAGTACTTC
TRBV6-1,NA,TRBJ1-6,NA,CASSEEMRISPLHF,TGTGCCAGCAGTGAAGAAATGAGGATTTCACCCCTCCACTTT
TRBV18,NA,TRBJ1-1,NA,CASSPDGTLNTEAFF,TGTGCCAGCTCACCAGACGGGACTTTGAACACTGAAGCTTTCTTT
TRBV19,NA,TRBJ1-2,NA,CASRAAAGSNYGYTF,TGTGCCAGTCGAGCGGCAGCGGGGTCTAACTATGGCTACACCTTC
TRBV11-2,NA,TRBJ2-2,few,CASSLWGTTNTGELFF,TGTGCCAGCAGCTTATGGGGGACAACAAACACCGGGGAGCTGTTTTTT
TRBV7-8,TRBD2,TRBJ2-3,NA,CASSLARLAGGADTQYF,TGTGCCAGCAGCTTAGCCCGACTAGCGGGAGGGGCAGATACGCAGTATTTT
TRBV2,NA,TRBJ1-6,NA,CASMQSVYNSPLHF,TGTGCCAGCATGCAGTCTGTTTATAATTCACCCCTCCACTTT
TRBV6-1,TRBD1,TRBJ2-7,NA,CASSEGGQGAYEQYF,TGTGCCAGCAGTGAGGGGGGACAGGGTGCCTACGAGCAGTACTTC
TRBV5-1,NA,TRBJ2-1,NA,CASSLGSSGPNEQFF,TGCGCCAGCAGCTTGGGGTCAAGCGGTCCCAATGAGCAGTTCTTC
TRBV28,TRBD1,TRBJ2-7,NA,CASNAGTGRNEQYF,TGTGCCAGCAACGCCGGGACAGGTCGTAACGAGCAGTACTTC
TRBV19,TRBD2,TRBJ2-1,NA,CASRRSGLAGSYNEQFF,TGTGCCAGTAGGAGGTCCGGGCTAGCGGGATCCTACAATGAGCAGTTCTTC
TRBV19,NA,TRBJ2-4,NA,CASSIGAGKNIQYF,TGTGCCAGTAGTATAGGGGCAGGTAAAAACATTCAGTACTTC
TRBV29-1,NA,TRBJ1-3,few,CSVAASSSGNTIYF,TGCAGCGTCGCGGCGTCCTCCTCTGGAAACACCATATATTTT
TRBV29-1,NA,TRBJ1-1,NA,CSVSRQPNTEAFF,TGCAGCGTTAGCCGACAGCCGAACACTGAAGCTTTCTTT
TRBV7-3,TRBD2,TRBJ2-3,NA,CATSSGVSTDTQYF,TGTGCCACCTCTAGCGGGGTTAGCACAGATACGCAGTATTTT
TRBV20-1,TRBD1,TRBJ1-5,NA,CSASNRGRYSNQPQHF,TGCAGTGCTAGTAACAGGGGGAGATATAGCAATCAGCCCCAGCATTTT
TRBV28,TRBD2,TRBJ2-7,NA,CASSSPSGTSSEQYF,TGTGCCAGCAGTTCCCCTAGCGGGACTTCGTCCGAGCAGTACTTC
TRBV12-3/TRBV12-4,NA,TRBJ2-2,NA,CASSFARPGELFF,TGTGCCAGCAGTTTCGCCAGGCCCGGGGAGCTGTTTTTT
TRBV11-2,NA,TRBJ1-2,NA,CASSVDSIYGYTF,TGTGCCAGCAGCGTCGACAGTATCTATGGCTACACCTTC
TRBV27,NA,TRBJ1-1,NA,CASSPPGNTEAFF,TGTGCCAGCAGTCCGCCGGGGAACACTGAAGCTTTCTTT
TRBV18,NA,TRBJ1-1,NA,CASSPAPGGTEAFF,TGTGCCAGCTCACCAGCCCCCGGAGGAACTGAAGCTTTCTTT
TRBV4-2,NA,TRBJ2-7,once,CASSPEWARGEQYF,TGTGCCAGCAGCCCCGAGTGGGCCCGGGGCGAGCAGTACTTC
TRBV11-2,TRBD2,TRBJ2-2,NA,CASSLVSGGLRTGELFF,TGTGCCAGCAGCTTAGTTTCGGGGGGACTGAGGACCGGGGAGCTGTTTTTT
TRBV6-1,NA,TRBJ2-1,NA,CASSEELAEQFF,TGTGCCAGCAGTGAAGAGCTAGCTGAGCAGTTCTTC
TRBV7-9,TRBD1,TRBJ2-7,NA,CASSTTGAGEQYF,TGTGCCAGCAGCACGACAGGGGCGGGCGAGCAGTACTTC
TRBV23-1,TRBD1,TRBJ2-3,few,CASRGTGGTDTQYF,TGCGCCAGCAGGGGGACAGGGGGCACAGATACGCAGTATTTT